The next 29 T cell receptor beta chains were all read from a single sample in a study of T cell responses to AZD1222 COVID-19 vaccine. Assay used: immunoSEQ multiplex PCR; TCRdb lists only in-frame clones, some missing. The table shows about 94,000 clones, with about 90% occurring only once. This sample comprised peripheral blood, obtained on day 0 of AZD1222 vaccination. Source of these receptors: an adult in good health.

The chain couples TRBV5-1 to TRBJ2-1, with no clear D. Germline CDR1 SGHRS, CDR2 YFSETQ. This CDR3 has 14 residues. The V and J ends lost 0 bases and 5 bases respectively, with 9 bases between them. In DNA form, the CDR3 reads TGCGCCAGCAGCTTGGGTCGGCAAGACAATGAGCAGTTCTTC. Protein: CASSLGRQDNEQFF.

Note on this clone: An end of the junction does not agree with germline; a read error may underlie this. The V call is TRBV29-1, the J call TRBJ2-5, with TRBD1 identical over 7 bases. Germline CDR1 SQVTM, CDR2 ANQGSEA. The CDR3 has 12 residues. This CDR3 reads CSATKTTGTEHF. Here the CDR3 DNA reads TGCAGCGCTACGAAAACGACCGGGACAGAGCACTTC.

This sequence joins TRBV7-6 and TRBJ1-5; D gene unclear. This CDR3 spans 14 amino acids. Germline V gene sequence: CDR1 SGHVS, CDR2 FNYEAQ. Trimming left V 0 bases short and J 6 bases short, with 9 bases between. This chain's CDR3 is CASSLAPQAQPQHF. CDR3 DNA: TGTGCCAGCAGCTTAGCCCCCCAGGCTCAGCCCCAGCATTTT.

This clone has only a few counts. The chain uses TRBV2 and TRBJ2-5; maybe TRBD1 (6 bases). This CDR3 is built from 16 residues. V was shortened by 2 bases and J by 4 bases, with 17 bases between the two germline ends. Germline CDR1 reads SNHLY; CDR2 reads FYNNEI. CDR3 bases: TGTGCCAGCAGTGAATATGGCCCAGGGGATGGAGAGACCCAGTACTTC. The encoded protein is CASSEYGPGDGETQYF. The variable domain in full, with the rest retrieved from reference TRBV2 and TRBJ2-5, is EPEVTQTPSHQVTQMGQEVILRCVPISNHLYFYWYRQILGQKVEFLVSFYNNEISEKSEIFDDQFSVERPDGSNFTLKIRSTKLEDSAMYFCASSEYGPGDGETQYFGPGTRLLVL.

The chain is built from TRBV7-6 and TRBJ1-6; 8 nucleotides agree with TRBD1. The germline gives CDR1 SGHVS, CDR2 FNYEAQ. The CDR3 has 16 residues. With 1 base clipped from V and 9 bases from J, the junction kept 8 bases outside the gene matches. CDR3 in DNA: TGTGCCAGCAGCTTAGATATCCCAGGGGGCCGTTCACCCCTCCACTTT. Translating it yields CASSLDIPGGRSPLHF. The variable domain in full, completed from reference TRBV7-6 and TRBJ1-6, reads GAGVSQSPRYKVTKRGQDVALRCDPISGHVSLYWYRQALGQGPEFLTYFNYEAQQDKSGLPNDRFSAERPEGSISTLTIQRTEQRDSAMYRCASSLDIPGGRSPLHFGNGTRLTVT.

The chain combines TRBV4-1 with TRBJ2-7, with D possibly TRBD2 on 6 matching bases. Trimming stripped 3 bases from V and 6 bases from J, with 21 bases between. There are 16 residues in the CDR3. CDR1 and CDR2 from the germline V gene are MGHRA and YSYEKL. CDR3 DNA sequence: TGCGCCAGCAGCCAGGCCGTAGTCGGGGGAGATGTCGAGCAGTACTTC. Translated: CASSQAVVGGDVEQYF.

The chain uses TRBV19 and TRBJ1-2; 7 bases fit TRBD1. Germline CDR1 LNHDA, CDR2 SQIVND (reference sequence). Unmatched junction bases numbered 12, after V lost 9 bases and J lost 2 bases. This CDR3 spans 15 amino acids. The CDR3 nucleotides read TGTGCCAGCCGGACCCCGGGACAGCGAAACTATGGCTACACCTTC. Its protein is CASRTPGQRNYGYTF.

The chain joins TRBV2 to TRBJ1-2; D may be TRBD1 (6 bases). Per the germline V gene, CDR1 is SNHLY and CDR2 is FYNNEI. This CDR3 region has 14 residues. Trimming pared 3 bases from V and 4 bases from J, leaving 12 bases between. CDR3 DNA: TGTGCCAGCAGTGAGGGGACAACCACCTATGGCTACACCTTC. This gives the protein CASSEGTTTYGYTF.

This clone was observed a handful of times. This chain joins TRBV7-9 and TRBJ1-1, with TRBD1 matching 7 bases. Germline-derived CDR1 and CDR2 are SEHNR and FQNEAQ (reference sequence). Germline trimming cut 2 bases from V and 5 bases from J; bases unmatched to any gene: 8. The CDR3 extends over 15 amino acids. CDR3 in DNA: TGTGCCAGCAGCTTAATACAGGGGACGGGGACTGAAGCTTTCTTT. This encodes CASSLIQGTGTEAFF.

The chain carries TRBV6-5 and TRBJ2-7, with D possibly matching TRBD2 (6 bases). The CDR3 is made up of 15 amino acids. V shed 6 bases and J shed 0 bases, with 15 bases lying between them. Germline V CDR1 and CDR2: MNHEY, SVGAGI. The CDR3 DNA reads as TGTGCCAGCAGCCACGCCGGGACTCCCTCCTACGAGCAGTACTTC. Protein product: CASSHAGTPSYEQYF.

The rearrangement uses TRBV27 and TRBJ2-7; 7 bases agree with TRBD1. Unmatched junction bases numbered 10, after V lost 8 bases and J lost 6 bases. Per the germline V gene, CDR1 is MNHEY and CDR2 is SMNVEV (reference sequence). The CDR3 totals 13 residues. This chain's CDR3 is CASAQGIVGEQYF. The CDR3, as DNA: TGTGCCAGCGCACAGGGGATAGTGGGCGAGCAGTACTTC.

This clone was recorded once. This chain uses TRBV4-3 with TRBJ2-6; 9 nucleotides match TRBD1. This CDR3 is 20 amino acids long. V shed 0 bases and J 2 bases; nucleotides not matched to a gene: 11. Germline CDR1 reads LGHNA; CDR2 reads YSLEER. This CDR3 reads CASSQDRLTGGEAGANVLTF. The CDR3 DNA sequence: TGCGCCAGCAGCCAAGACCGATTGACAGGGGGAGAAGCTGGGGCCAACGTCCTGACTTTC.

This clone has a single count. This chain links TRBV2 with TRBJ1-5; TRBD1 is a possible D gene (6 bases). This CDR3 comprises 15 residues. Trimming took 6 bases from V and 1 from J, leaving 13 bases between them. Germline V gives CDR1 SNHLY, CDR2 FYNNEI. CDR3 sequence: CASRPQGGSNQPQHF. For the CDR3, the DNA is TGTGCCAGCAGACCACAGGGCGGGAGCAATCAGCCCCAGCATTTT.

This clone showed up just once. This chain connects TRBV4-3 to TRBJ1-2; 9 bases are a match to TRBD1. CDR1 is LGHNA and CDR2 is YSLEER in the germline V gene. This CDR3 comprises 16 residues. V shed 3 bases, J shed 0 bases, and the junction held 5 bases outside the gene matches. CDR3 sequence: CASSHWTGETNYGYTF. The DNA of the CDR3 is TGCGCCAGCAGCCACTGGACAGGGGAGACTAACTATGGCTACACCTTC.

The chain couples TRBV29-1 to TRBJ2-1; no clear D. This CDR3 contains 13 residues. V gave up 6 bases and J gave up 4 bases, with 13 bases separating them. The V gene's germline CDR1 is SQVTM and CDR2 ANQGSEA. CDR3 DNA sequence: TGCAGCGTGGCTCTAGGCCCTTACAATGAGCAGTTCTTC. It codes for CSVALGPYNEQFF.

The count of this clone is one. Here the CDR3 reads CASSYSTGGYGYTF. Written as DNA, the CDR3 is TGTGCCAGCAGTTACTCAACAGGGGGCTATGGCTACACCTTC. The chain has TRBV6-5 and TRBJ1-2, with TRBD1 matching over 8 bases. Germline V gives CDR1 MNHEY, CDR2 SVGAGI. Trimming at V came to 0 bases and at J to 4 bases, leaving 1 base not matched to a gene. This CDR3 is 14 amino acids long.

V usage is TRBV11-2 and J usage is TRBJ1-1; D ambiguous. Germline V gives CDR1 SGHAT, CDR2 FQNNGV. Between the trimmed V and J ends, which lost 5 bases and 3 bases, there was a span of 10 bases. The CDR3 contains 13 residues. The DNA for the CDR3 is TGTGCCAGCAGCAGCAGATATGACACTGAAGCTTTCTTT. Protein sequence: CASSSRYDTEAFF.

The chain has TRBV4-1 and TRBJ1-1; maybe TRBD1 (6 bases). Trimming took off 1 base at V and 5 bases at J, with 14 bases between the two ends. The CDR3 is made up of 15 amino acids. Germline V gene lookup returns CDR1 MGHRA and CDR2 YSYEKL. CDR3 DNA: TGCGCCAGCAGCCAAGTTCCTGGGGGCAATACTGAAGCTTTCTTT. Encoded protein: CASSQVPGGNTEAFF.

This sequence joins TRBV19 and TRBJ1-1; unclear D gene. V was cut by 10 bases and J by 9 bases, with 18 bases left in between. There are 12 residues in the CDR3. Germline-derived CDR1 and CDR2 are LNHDA and SQIVND (reference sequence). Written as DNA, the CDR3 is TGTGCCACCCTCCAGGAGCCCAAGAAAGCTTTCTTT. Amino acids: CATLQEPKKAFF.

The chain has TRBV7-3 and TRBJ2-2; 14 nucleotides align to TRBD2. Germline V lookup: CDR1 SGHTA, CDR2 FQGTGA. The length of the CDR3 is 16 residues. The junction had 9 bases not matched to a gene; V was cut back by 5 bases and J by 10 bases. CDR3 residues: CASSPDGGLAGEELFF. The CDR3 DNA is TGTGCCAGCAGCCCGGATGGGGGACTAGCGGGGGAGGAGCTGTTTTTT. Supplemented by reference TRBV7-3 and TRBJ2-2, the full variable domain reads GAGVSQTPSNKVTEKGKYVELRCDPISGHTALYWYRQSLGQGPEFLIYFQGTGAADDSGLPNDRFFAVRPEGSVSTLKIQRTERGDSAVYLCASSPDGGLAGEELFFGEGSRLTVL.

The genes are TRBV9 and TRBJ2-7; D possibly matches TRBD1 or TRBD2 (5 bases each). The germline V and J ends were trimmed by 0 bases and 2 bases, with 12 bases remaining between them. The CDR3 is 15 residues long. Germline values: CDR1 SGDLS, CDR2 YYNGEE. The CDR3 DNA sequence: TGTGCCAGCAGCGTAGAAGGGGACCTTGCCTACGAGCAGTACTTC. The encoded protein is CASSVEGDLAYEQYF.

This clone was recorded once. This chain joins TRBV27 and TRBJ2-5; D gene ambiguous. This CDR3 region has 13 residues. Trimming took 6 bases from V and 5 from J, leaving 13 bases between them. Looked up from germline, CDR1 is MNHEY and CDR2 is SMNVEV (reference sequence). The CDR3 nucleotides are TGTGCCAGCAGCCCCCGGGCTATGGAGACCCAGTACTTC. It codes for CASSPRAMETQYF.

The genes are TRBV28 and TRBJ2-7; D call uncertain. Germline V gene data show CDR1 as MDHEN and CDR2 as SYDVKM. The CDR3 is made up of 11 amino acids. The V and J ends lost 7 bases and 4 bases respectively, with 8 bases between them. The CDR3 here is CASTSSYEQYF. In DNA, the CDR3 is TGTGCCAGCACATCTTCTTACGAGCAGTACTTC. Full variable domain (rest looked up from reference TRBV28 and TRBJ2-7): DVKVTQSSRYLVKRTGEKVFLECVQDMDHENMFWYRQDPGLGLRLIYFSYDVKMKEKGDIPEGYSVSREKKERFSLILESASTNQTSMYLCASTSSYEQYFGPGTRLTVT.

The rearrangement links TRBV30 to TRBJ1-4; possibly TRBD1 for D (5 bases). The CDR3 totals 12 residues. The V gene lost 8 bases and the J gene lost 8 bases, with 15 bases spanning the gap. Germline V gene lookup returns CDR1 GTSNPN and CDR2 SVGIG (reference sequence). The CDR3 DNA reads TGTGCCGGGGGAGGAACGGGGGAAAAACTGTTTTTT. Its translation: CAGGGTGEKLFF.

This chain connects TRBV7-8 to TRBJ2-5; 8 bases match TRBD1. V gave up 6 bases and J gave up 4 bases; unmatched junction bases: 4. The CDR3 is made up of 13 amino acids. Germline CDR1 is SGHVS and CDR2 is FQNEAQ. The CDR3 here is CASRFTGGETQYF. The CDR3 region has the DNA TGTGCCAGCAGATTTACAGGGGGAGAGACCCAGTACTTC.

The rearrangement joins TRBV4-3 to TRBJ2-1, with 12 bases fitting TRBD2. Germline CDR1 reads LGHNA; CDR2 reads YSLEER. The CDR3 sequence is 15 residues long. The V and J ends lost 5 bases and 6 bases, in that order; junction bases with no gene match: 5. The CDR3 sequence: CASSTETSGGNEQFF. The CDR3 nucleotides are TGCGCCAGCAGCACGGAGACTAGCGGGGGCAATGAGCAGTTCTTC.

The gene calls are TRBV18 and TRBJ1-3; possible D gene TRBD1, 5 bases. The germline CDR1 and CDR2 sequences are KGHSH and LQKENI. The V end was cut by 2 bases, the J end by 0 bases, with 5 bases between. This CDR3 has 14 amino acids. In DNA, the CDR3 is TGTGCCAGCTCACCAGGGACCTCTGGAAACACCATATATTTT. This sequence encodes CASSPGTSGNTIYF.

The V gene is TRBV6-5, the J gene TRBJ1-5, with 8 bases aligning to TRBD1. This CDR3 comprises 13 residues. CDR1 and CDR2 from the germline V gene are MNHEY and SVGAGI. V trimming: 8 bases; J trimming: 7 bases; junction bases outside the gene matches: 7. The CDR3 nucleotides read TGTGCCAGCGGACAGGGTTATGACCAGCCCCAGCATTTT. Its protein is CASGQGYDQPQHF.

The V gene is TRBV14, the J gene TRBJ2-3; D is uncertain. This CDR3 spans 12 amino acids. Germline CDR1 is SGHDN and CDR2 is FVKESK. V lost 4 bases and J lost 2, with 4 bases in between. CDR3 DNA: TGTGCCAGCAGCCCTGCCACAGATACGCAGTATTTT. It specifies CASSPATDTQYF.